This record concerns one T cell receptor (beta chain) sequence. These data belong to a study of T cell responses to AZD1222 COVID-19 vaccine. V lost 3 bases, J lost 9 bases, and 7 bases stayed unmatched. Germline CDR1 KGHDR, CDR2 SFDVKD. This CDR3 is 14 amino acids long. Generated by immunoSEQ multiplex PCR, the TCRdb table keeps only in-frame clones and is missing some. The table has approximately 170,000 clones, 90% to 95% seen once. The source material was peripheral blood, sampled 28 days after the second AZD1222 dose. This sequence joins TRBV24-1 and TRBJ2-1; TRBD1 matches 7 bases. This TCR was sampled from an adult who received the AZD1222 COVID-19 vaccine. CDR3 sequence reads: CATSDIRGGSEQFF. In DNA form, the CDR3 reads TGTGCCACCAGTGATATTCGAGGGGGCAGTGAGCAGTTCTTC.